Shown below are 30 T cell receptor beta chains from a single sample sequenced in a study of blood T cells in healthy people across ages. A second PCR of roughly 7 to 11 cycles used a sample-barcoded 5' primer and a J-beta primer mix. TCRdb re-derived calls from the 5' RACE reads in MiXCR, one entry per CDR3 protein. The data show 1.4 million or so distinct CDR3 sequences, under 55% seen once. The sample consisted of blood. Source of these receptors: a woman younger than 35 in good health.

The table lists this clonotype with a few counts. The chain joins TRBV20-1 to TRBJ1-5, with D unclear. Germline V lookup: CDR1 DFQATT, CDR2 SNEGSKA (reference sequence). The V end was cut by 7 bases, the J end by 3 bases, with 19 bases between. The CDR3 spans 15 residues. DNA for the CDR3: TGCAGTGGACGTCGACCCGGCATGGACAATCAGCCCCAGCATTTT. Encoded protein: CSGRRPGMDNQPQHF.

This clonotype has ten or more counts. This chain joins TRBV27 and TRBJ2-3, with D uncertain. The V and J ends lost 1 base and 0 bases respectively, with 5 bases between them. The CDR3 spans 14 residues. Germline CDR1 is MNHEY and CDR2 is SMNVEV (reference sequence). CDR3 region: CASSLYGSTDTQYF. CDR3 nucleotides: TGTGCCAGCAGTTTATACGGTAGCACAGATACGCAGTATTTT.

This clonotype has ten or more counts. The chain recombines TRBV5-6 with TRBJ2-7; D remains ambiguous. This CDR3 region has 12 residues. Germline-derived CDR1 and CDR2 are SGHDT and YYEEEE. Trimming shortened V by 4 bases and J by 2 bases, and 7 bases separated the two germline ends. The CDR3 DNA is TGTGCCAGCAGCCTTAAAACCTACGAGCAGTACTTC. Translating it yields CASSLKTYEQYF.

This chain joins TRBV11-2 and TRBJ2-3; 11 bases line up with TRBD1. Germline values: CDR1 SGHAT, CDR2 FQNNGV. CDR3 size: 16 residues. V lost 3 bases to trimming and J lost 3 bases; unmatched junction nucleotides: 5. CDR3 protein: CASSLHRDRGTDTQYF. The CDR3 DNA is TGTGCCAGCAGCTTGCACCGGGACAGGGGGACAGATACGCAGTATTTT.

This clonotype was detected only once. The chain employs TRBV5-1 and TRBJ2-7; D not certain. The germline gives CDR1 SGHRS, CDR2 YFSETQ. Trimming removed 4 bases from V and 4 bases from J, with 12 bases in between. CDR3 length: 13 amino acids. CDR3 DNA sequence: TGCGCCAGCAGCACTCTGTCGAGTTACGAGCAGTACTTC. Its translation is CASSTLSSYEQYF.

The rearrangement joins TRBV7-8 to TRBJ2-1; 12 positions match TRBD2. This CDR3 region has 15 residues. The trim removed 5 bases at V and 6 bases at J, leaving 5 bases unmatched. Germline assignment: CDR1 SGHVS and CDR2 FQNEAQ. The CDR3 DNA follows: TGTGCCAGCAGCCGGACTAGCGGGATAATCAATGAGCAGTTCTTC. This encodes CASSRTSGIINEQFF.

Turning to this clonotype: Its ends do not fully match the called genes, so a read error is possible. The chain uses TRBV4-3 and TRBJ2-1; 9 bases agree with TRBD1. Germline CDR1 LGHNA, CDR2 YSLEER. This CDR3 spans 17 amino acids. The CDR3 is CASSQQPPTGGYNQQFF. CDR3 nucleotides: TGCGCCAGCAGCCAACAACCGCCGACAGGGGGATACAATCAGCAGTTCTTC.

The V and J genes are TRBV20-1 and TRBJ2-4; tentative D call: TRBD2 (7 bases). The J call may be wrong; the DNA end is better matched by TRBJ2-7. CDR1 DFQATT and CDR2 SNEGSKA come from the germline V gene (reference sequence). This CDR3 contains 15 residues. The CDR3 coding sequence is TGCAGTGCTAGAGAAAGCGGCGGGAGAGGGGGCGAGCAGTACTTC. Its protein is CSARESGGRGGEQYF.

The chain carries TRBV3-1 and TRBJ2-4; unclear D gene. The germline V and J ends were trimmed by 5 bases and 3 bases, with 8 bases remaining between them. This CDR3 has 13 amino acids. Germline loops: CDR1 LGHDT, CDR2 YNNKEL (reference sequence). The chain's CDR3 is CASSTGVKNIQYF. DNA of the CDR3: TGTGCCAGCAGCACGGGCGTCAAAAACATTCAGTACTTC.

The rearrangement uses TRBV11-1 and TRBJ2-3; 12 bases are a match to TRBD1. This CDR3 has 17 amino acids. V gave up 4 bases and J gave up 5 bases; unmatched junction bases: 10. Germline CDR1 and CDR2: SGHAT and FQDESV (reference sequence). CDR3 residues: CASSSPRDRGRIDTQYF. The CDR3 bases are TGTGCCAGCAGCTCGCCCAGGGACAGGGGGCGCATAGATACGCAGTATTTT.

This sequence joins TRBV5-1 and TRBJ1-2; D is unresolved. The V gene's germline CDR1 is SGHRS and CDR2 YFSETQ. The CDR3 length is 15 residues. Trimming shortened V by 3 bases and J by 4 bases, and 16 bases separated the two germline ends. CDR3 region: CASSSATTESYGYTF. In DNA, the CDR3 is TGCGCCAGCAGCTCGGCGACGACGGAATCCTATGGCTACACCTTC. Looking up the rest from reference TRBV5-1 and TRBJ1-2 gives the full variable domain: KAGVTQTPRYLIKTRGQQVTLSCSPISGHRSVSWYQQTPGQGLQFLFEYFSETQRNKGNFPGRFSGRQFSNSRSEMNVSTLELGDSALYLCASSSATTESYGYTFGSGTRLTVV.

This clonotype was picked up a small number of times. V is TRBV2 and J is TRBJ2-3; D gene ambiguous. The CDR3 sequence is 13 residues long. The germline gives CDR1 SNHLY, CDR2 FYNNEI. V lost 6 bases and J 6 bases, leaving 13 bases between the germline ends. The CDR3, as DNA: TGTGCCAGCAGGGGCTACTCGGCGGATACGCAGTATTTT. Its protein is CASRGYSADTQYF.

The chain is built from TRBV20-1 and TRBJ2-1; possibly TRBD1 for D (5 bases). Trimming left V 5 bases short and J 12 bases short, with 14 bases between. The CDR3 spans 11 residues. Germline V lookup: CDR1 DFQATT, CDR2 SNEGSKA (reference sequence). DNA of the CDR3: TGCAGTGCTGCCGACAGTGTAGTGCAGTTCTTC. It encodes CSAADSVVQFF.

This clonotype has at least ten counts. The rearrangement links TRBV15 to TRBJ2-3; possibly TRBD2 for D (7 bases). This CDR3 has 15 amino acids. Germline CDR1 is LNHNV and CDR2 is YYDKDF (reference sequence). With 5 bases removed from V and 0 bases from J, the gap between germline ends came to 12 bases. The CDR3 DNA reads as TGTGCCACCAGCCGGGGGGACACGAGCACAGATACGCAGTATTTT. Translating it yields CATSRGDTSTDTQYF. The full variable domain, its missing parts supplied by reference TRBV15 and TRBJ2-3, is DAMVIQNPRYQVTQFGKPVTLSCSQTLNHNVMYWYQQKSSQAPKLLFHYYDKDFNNEADTPDNFQSRRPNTSFCFLDIRSPGLGDTAMYLCATSRGDTSTDTQYFGPGTRLTVL.

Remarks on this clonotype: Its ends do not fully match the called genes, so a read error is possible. The CDR3 DNA is TGCAGTGCTAGATCCCGGGCAGATAGCACAGATGCGCAGTATTTT. This translates into CSARSRADSTDAQYF. The J gene is TRBJ2-3, the V gene TRBV20-1; no firm D call. Looked up from germline, CDR1 is DFQATT and CDR2 is SNEGSKA (reference sequence). The CDR3 totals 15 residues.

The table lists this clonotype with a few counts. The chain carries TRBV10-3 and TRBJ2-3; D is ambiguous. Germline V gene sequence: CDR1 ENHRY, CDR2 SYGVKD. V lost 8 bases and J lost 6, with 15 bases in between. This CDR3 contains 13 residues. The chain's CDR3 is CAIGIPSDDTQYF. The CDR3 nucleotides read TGTGCCATCGGCATCCCGAGCGACGATACGCAGTATTTT.

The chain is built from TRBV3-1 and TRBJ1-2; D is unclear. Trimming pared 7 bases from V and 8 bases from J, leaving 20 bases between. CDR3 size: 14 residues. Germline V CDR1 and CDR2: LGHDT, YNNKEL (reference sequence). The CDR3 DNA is TGTGCCAGCACCCCGACCCAAAGCCCCGTGGGCTACACCTTC. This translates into CASTPTQSPVGYTF.

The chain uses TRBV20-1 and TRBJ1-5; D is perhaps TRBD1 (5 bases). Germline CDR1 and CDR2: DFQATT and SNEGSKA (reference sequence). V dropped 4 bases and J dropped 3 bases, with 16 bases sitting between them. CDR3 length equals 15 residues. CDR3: CSATRATGPNQPQHF. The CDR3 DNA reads TGCAGTGCTACTCGGGCCACAGGCCCCAATCAGCCCCAGCATTTT.

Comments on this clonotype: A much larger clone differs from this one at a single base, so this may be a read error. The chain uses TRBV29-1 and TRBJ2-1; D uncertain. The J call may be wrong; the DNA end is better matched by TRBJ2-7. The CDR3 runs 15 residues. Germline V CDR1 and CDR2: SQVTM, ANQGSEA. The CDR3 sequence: CSVEDKTRSYNEQYF. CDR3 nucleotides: TGCAGCGTTGAAGACAAAACCCGCTCCTACAATGAGCAGTACTTC.

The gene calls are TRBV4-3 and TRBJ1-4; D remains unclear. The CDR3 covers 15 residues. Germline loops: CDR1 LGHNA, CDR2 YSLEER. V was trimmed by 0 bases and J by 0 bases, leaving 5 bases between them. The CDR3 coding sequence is TGCGCCAGCAGCCAAGACGGACCAACTAATGAAAAACTGTTTTTT. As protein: CASSQDGPTNEKLFF.

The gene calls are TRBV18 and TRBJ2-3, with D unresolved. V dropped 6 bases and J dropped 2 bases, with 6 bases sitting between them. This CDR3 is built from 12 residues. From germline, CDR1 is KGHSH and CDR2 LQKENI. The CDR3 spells CASSDVTDTQYF. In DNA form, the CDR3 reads TGTGCCAGCTCGGACGTCACAGATACGCAGTATTTT.

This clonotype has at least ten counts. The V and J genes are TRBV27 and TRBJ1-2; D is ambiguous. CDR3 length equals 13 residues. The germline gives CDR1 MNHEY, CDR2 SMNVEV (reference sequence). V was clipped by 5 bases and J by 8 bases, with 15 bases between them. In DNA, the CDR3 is TGTGCCAGCAGTCCGACGGAGGTGAACGGCTACACCTTC. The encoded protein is CASSPTEVNGYTF.

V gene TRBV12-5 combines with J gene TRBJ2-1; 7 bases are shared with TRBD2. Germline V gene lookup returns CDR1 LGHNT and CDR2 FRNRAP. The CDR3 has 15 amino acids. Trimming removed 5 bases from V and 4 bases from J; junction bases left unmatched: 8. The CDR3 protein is CASGTTGGGYNEQFF. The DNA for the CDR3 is TGTGCTAGTGGTACCACTGGGGGGGGTTACAATGAGCAGTTCTTC.

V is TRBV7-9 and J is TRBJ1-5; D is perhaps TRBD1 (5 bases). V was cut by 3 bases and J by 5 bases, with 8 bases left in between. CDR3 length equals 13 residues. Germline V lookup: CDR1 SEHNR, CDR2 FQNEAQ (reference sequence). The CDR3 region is CASSFMGDQPQHF. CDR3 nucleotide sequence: TGTGCCAGCAGCTTTATGGGGGATCAGCCCCAGCATTTT.

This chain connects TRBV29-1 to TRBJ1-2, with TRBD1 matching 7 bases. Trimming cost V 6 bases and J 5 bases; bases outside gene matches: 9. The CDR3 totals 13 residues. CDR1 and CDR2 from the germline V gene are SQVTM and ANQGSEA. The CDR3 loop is CSVEGTAMYGYTF. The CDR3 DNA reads TGCAGCGTAGAGGGGACAGCAATGTATGGCTACACCTTC.

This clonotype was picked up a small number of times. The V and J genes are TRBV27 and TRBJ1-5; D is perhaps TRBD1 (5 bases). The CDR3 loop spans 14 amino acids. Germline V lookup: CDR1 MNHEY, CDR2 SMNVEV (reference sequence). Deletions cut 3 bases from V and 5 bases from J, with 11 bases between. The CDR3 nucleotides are TGTGCCAGCAGTTTTTTGGGGGGGGATCAGCCCCAGCATTTT. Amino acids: CASSFLGGDQPQHF.

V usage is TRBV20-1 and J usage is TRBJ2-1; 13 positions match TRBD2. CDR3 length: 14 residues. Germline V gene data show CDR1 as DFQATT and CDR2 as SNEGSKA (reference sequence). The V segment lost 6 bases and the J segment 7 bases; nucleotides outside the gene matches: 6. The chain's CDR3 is CSAKRTSGSNEQFF. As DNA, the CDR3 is TGCAGTGCGAAAAGGACTAGCGGGAGTAATGAGCAGTTCTTC.

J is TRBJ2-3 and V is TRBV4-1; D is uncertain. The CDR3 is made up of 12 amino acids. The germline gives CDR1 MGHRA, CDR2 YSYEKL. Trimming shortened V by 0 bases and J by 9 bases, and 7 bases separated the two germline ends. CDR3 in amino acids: CASSQDRATQYF. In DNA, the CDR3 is TGCGCCAGCAGCCAAGATAGAGCGACGCAGTATTTT.

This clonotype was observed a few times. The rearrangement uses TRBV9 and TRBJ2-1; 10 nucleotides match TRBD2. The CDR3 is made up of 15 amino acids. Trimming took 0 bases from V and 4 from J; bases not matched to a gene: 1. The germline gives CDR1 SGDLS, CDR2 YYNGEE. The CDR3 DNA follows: TGTGCCAGCAGCGTAGGGACTAGCGGTTACAATGAGCAGTTCTTC. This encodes CASSVGTSGYNEQFF.

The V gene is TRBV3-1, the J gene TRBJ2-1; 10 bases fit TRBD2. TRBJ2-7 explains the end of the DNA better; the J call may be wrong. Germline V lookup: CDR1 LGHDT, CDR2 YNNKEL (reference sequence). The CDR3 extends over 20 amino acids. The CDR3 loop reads CASSHTHGTSERVAYNEQYF. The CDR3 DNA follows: TGTGCCAGCAGCCATACGCATGGGACTAGCGAGAGGGTCGCCTACAATGAGCAGTACTTC.